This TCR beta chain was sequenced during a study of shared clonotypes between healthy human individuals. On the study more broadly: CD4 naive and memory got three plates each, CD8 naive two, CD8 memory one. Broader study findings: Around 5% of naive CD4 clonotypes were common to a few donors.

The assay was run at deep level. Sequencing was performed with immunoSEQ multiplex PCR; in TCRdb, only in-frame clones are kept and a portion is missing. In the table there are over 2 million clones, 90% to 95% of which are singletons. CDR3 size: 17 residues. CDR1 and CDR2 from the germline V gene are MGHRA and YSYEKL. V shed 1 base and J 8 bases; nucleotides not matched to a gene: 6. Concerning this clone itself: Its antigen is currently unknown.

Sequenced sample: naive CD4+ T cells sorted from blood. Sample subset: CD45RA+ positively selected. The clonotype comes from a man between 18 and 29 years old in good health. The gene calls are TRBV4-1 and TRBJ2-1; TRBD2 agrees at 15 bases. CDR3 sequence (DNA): TGCGCCAGCAGCCAAGTCGGTCGGACTAGCGGGGGGGATGAGCAGTTCTTC. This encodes CASSQVGRTSGGDEQFF.